The next 20 T cell receptor beta chains were all read from a single sample in a study of long-term antiretroviral therapy in people with HIV. They ran version v3.0 of the immunoSEQ assay at survey level. Using immunoSEQ multiplex PCR, the repertoire was profiled, and TCRdb retains in-frame clones only, with some absent. The repertoire has about 25,000 clones, roughly 79% of them found once; the top ten carry about 10%. The sequenced sample was unsorted PBMCs, obtained 1.1 years before starting antiretroviral therapy. The receptors were sampled from a woman aged 40-49 years with HIV.

The rearrangement links TRBV11-3 to TRBJ1-2; D is undetermined. The germline CDR1 and CDR2 sequences are SGHNT and YENEEA. The CDR3 is 13 residues long. V lost 2 bases, J lost 5 bases, and 9 bases lay in between. DNA for the CDR3: TGTGCCAGCAGCTTAATCGGGGAGTATGGCTACACCTTC. Translating gives CASSLIGEYGYTF.

The chain employs TRBV6-1 and TRBJ1-5, with D maybe TRBD1 (5 bases). The CDR3 has 16 residues. From germline, CDR1 is MNHNS and CDR2 SASEGT. V shed 4 bases and J shed 2 bases, with 15 bases lying between them. The CDR3 sequence is CASSANRQPRNQPQHF. The CDR3 DNA reads as TGTGCCAGCAGTGCCAATCGACAGCCCCGCAATCAGCCCCAGCATTTT.

V and J are TRBV7-2 and TRBJ2-3; D remains unclear. V was trimmed by 5 bases and J by 4 bases, leaving 13 bases between them. Germline CDR1 reads SGHTA; CDR2 reads FQGNSA. The CDR3 has 14 residues. CDR3 bases: TGTGCCAGCAGCCCCACGTCGCTCCCAGATACGCAGTATTTT. Amino acids: CASSPTSLPDTQYF.

The rearrangement links TRBV10-3 to TRBJ2-5; TRBD2 is a possible D gene (5 bases). The V gene's germline CDR1 is ENHRY and CDR2 SYGVKD. Trimming pared 0 bases from V and 1 base from J, leaving 12 bases between. The length of the CDR3 is 16 residues. The CDR3 sequence: CAISESTGWGQETQYF. CDR3 sequence (DNA): TGTGCCATCAGTGAGTCAACGGGGTGGGGCCAAGAGACCCAGTACTTC.

The chain has TRBV29-1 and TRBJ2-2, with D perhaps TRBD1 (6 bases). Trimming removed 3 bases from V and 3 bases from J, with 8 bases in between. The CDR3 has 13 residues. Germline loops: CDR1 SQVTM, CDR2 ANQGSEA. The CDR3 DNA reads as TGCAGCGTTGACGGACAGCACACCGGGGAGCTGTTTTTT. This translates into CSVDGQHTGELFF.

The chain has TRBV20-1 and TRBJ1-1; no reliable D call. The CDR3 covers 11 residues. Germline CDR1 DFQATT, CDR2 SNEGSKA (reference sequence). V was shortened by 5 bases and J by 7 bases, with 11 bases between the two germline ends. This chain's CDR3 is CSAYLTGEAFF. CDR3 DNA sequence: TGCAGTGCTTACTTAACGGGTGAAGCTTTCTTT.

The sample holds a few counts of this clone. The rearrangement joins TRBV19 to TRBJ1-6; D gene unclear. This CDR3 is built from 12 residues. V was shortened by 6 bases and J by 9 bases, with 9 bases between the two germline ends. Per the germline V gene, CDR1 is LNHDA and CDR2 is SQIVND (reference sequence). CDR3 sequence (DNA): TGTGCCAGTAGCCGCAGCAGTTCACCCCTCCACTTT. Encoded protein: CASSRSSSPLHF.

This clone occurred a few times. V gene TRBV6-1 combines with J gene TRBJ2-7; D is undetermined. V lost 6 bases to trimming and J lost 6 bases, with 12 bases between them. The CDR3 runs 12 residues. CDR1 and CDR2 from the germline V gene are MNHNS and SASEGT. CDR3 nucleotide sequence: TGTGCCAGCAGGGAACTACTGAGCGAGCAGTACTTC. This sequence encodes CASRELLSEQYF.

CDR3 bases: TGTGCCAGTAGACCTAGCTCCTACAATGAGCAGTTCTTC. Its protein product is CASRPSSYNEQFF. The chain carries TRBV19 and TRBJ2-1, with D hard to call. V was cut by 6 bases and J by 0 bases, with 6 bases left in between. Germline CDR1 reads LNHDA; CDR2 reads SQIVND (reference sequence). The CDR3 consists of 13 residues.

The chain has TRBV29-1 and TRBJ2-2; no reliable D call. Germline CDR1 is SQVTM and CDR2 is ANQGSEA. Trimming took 3 bases from V and 3 from J, leaving 8 bases between them. This CDR3 has 13 residues. The CDR3 loop is CSVETPYTGELFF. As DNA, the CDR3 is TGCAGCGTTGAGACCCCTTACACCGGGGAGCTGTTTTTT.

This clone was detected a few times. The rearrangement uses TRBV7-6 and TRBJ1-2; 8 positions agree with TRBD1. J was trimmed by 6 bases and V by 1 base; bases with no gene match: 10. Germline V gene data show CDR1 as SGHVS and CDR2 as FNYEAQ. The CDR3 contains 16 residues. Written as DNA, the CDR3 is TGTGCCAGCAGCTTAGGGCGGACAGGGTGGAACAATGGCTACACCTTC. Its translation is CASSLGRTGWNNGYTF.

This chain connects TRBV9 to TRBJ1-4, with D maybe TRBD1 (5 bases). The V gene lost 0 bases and the J gene lost 5 bases, with 14 bases spanning the gap. Germline V gene sequence: CDR1 SGDLS, CDR2 YYNGEE. The CDR3 is made up of 16 amino acids. The CDR3 DNA sequence: TGTGCCAGCAGCGTAGTTGGCAGGGCCTCGAATGAAAAACTGTTTTTT. Translating it yields CASSVVGRASNEKLFF. The entire variable domain, with the rest obtained from reference TRBV9 and TRBJ1-4, is as follows: DSGVTQTPKHLITATGQRVTLRCSPRSGDLSVYWYQQSLDQGLQFLIQYYNGEERAKGNILERFSAQQFPDLHSELNLSSLELGDSALYFCASSVVGRASNEKLFFGSGTQLSVL.

This chain uses TRBV10-2 with TRBJ2-7; D may be TRBD2 (5 bases). V gave up 7 bases and J gave up 0 bases, with 10 bases separating them. The CDR3 consists of 13 residues. CDR1 and CDR2 from the germline V gene are WSHSY and SAAADI. The CDR3: CASNSGSSYEQYF. The CDR3 bases are TGCGCCAGCAACTCGGGATCCTCCTACGAGCAGTACTTC.

This clone showed up just once. The chain joins TRBV5-6 to TRBJ2-7, with D tentatively TRBD1 or TRBD2 (5 bases each). Germline CDR1 is SGHDT and CDR2 is YYEEEE. V was shortened by 3 bases and J by 5 bases, with 6 bases between the two germline ends. This CDR3 is built from 11 residues. The CDR3 reads CASSWDDEQYF. CDR3 coding DNA: TGTGCCAGCAGCTGGGACGACGAGCAGTACTTC.

Note on this clone: A junction end diverges from the germline sequence, so it may reflect a read error. The chain recombines TRBV10-3 with TRBJ1-4; TRBD1 agrees at 8 bases. CDR1 ENHRY and CDR2 SYGVKD come from the germline V gene. This CDR3 region has 15 residues. The CDR3 here is CAISESTGAKEKLFF. CDR3 nucleotide sequence: TGTGCCATCAGTGAGTCGACAGGGGCTAAAGAAAAACTGTTTTTT.

J is TRBJ1-1 and V is TRBV5-6, with D maybe TRBD1 (5 bases). Germline V gene sequence: CDR1 SGHDT, CDR2 YYEEEE. V lost 4 bases and J 3 bases, leaving 10 bases between the germline ends. This CDR3 has 13 residues. The CDR3 is CASSTTVYTEAFF. As DNA, the CDR3 is TGTGCCAGCAGCACGACAGTATACACTGAAGCTTTCTTT. Together with reference TRBV5-6 and TRBJ1-1, the CDR3 gives the full variable domain: DAGVTQSPTHLIKTRGQQVTLRCSPKSGHDTVSWYQQALGQGPQFIFQYYEEEERQRGNFPDRFSGHQFPNYSSELNVNALLLGDSALYLCASSTTVYTEAFFGQGTRLTVV.

This sequence joins TRBV6-1 and TRBJ1-4; the D gene is possibly TRBD1 (5 bases). Germline V gives CDR1 MNHNS, CDR2 SASEGT. V dropped 3 bases and J dropped 0 bases, with 8 bases sitting between them. The CDR3 is 15 residues long. CDR3 in amino acids: CASSDREATNEKLFF. DNA of the CDR3: TGTGCCAGCAGTGACAGGGAGGCAACTAATGAAAAACTGTTTTTT.

The rearrangement uses TRBV19 and TRBJ1-1, with TRBD1 as a possible D gene (5 bases). Germline lookup yields CDR1 LNHDA and CDR2 SQIVND (reference sequence). V was clipped by 3 bases and J by 4 bases, with 18 bases between them. The CDR3 runs to 16 residues. CDR3 sequence: CASSIPGLIRGTEAFF. In nucleotides, the CDR3 is TGTGCCAGTAGTATTCCGGGACTTATAAGGGGCACTGAAGCTTTCTTT. Using reference TRBV19 and TRBJ1-1 for the parts outside the CDR3, the full variable domain is DGGITQSPKYLFRKEGQNVTLSCEQNLNHDAMYWYRQDPGQGLRLIYYSQIVNDFQKGDIAEGYSVSREKKESFPLTVTSAQKNPTAFYLCASSIPGLIRGTEAFFGQGTRLTVV.

This chain links TRBV11-3 with TRBJ2-7, with D perhaps assigned TRBD1 or TRBD2 (6 bases each). The CDR3 is 15 residues long. Germline V lookup: CDR1 SGHNT, CDR2 YENEEA. The ends were cut back, 2 bases at V and 4 bases at J, with 15 bases in the middle. CDR3 DNA: TGTGCCAGCAGCTTACTCGGGGGCGCTGGATACGAGCAGTACTTC. Translation: CASSLLGGAGYEQYF. The full variable domain, completed using reference TRBV11-3 and TRBJ2-7, is EAGVVQSPRYKIIEKKQPVAFWCNPISGHNTLYWYLQNLGQGPELLIRYENEEAVDDSQLPKDRFSAERLKGVDSTLKIQPAELGDSAVYLCASSLLGGAGYEQYFGPGTRLTVT.

The chain is built from TRBV15 and TRBJ2-1, with D possibly called TRBD1 or TRBD2 (5 bases each). The CDR3 totals 14 residues. Trimming left V 6 bases short and J 3 bases short, with 12 bases between. CDR1 is LNHNV, CDR2 YYDKDF, per germline (reference sequence). The CDR3 here is CATRDEGIYNEQFF. DNA for the CDR3: TGTGCCACCAGAGACGAGGGGATCTACAATGAGCAGTTCTTC.